The 29 T cell receptor beta chains presented below share a single source sample, sequenced in a study of OX40 agonist ivuxolimab in advanced cancers. Generated by immunoSEQ multiplex PCR, the TCRdb table keeps only in-frame clones and is missing some. The table includes tens of thousands of clones, around 85% detected once. Sequencing was performed on CD4+ or CD8+ T cells sorted from blood, taken in a trial of the OX40 agonist ivuxolimab. All receptors come from an adult with an advanced solid tumor such as melanoma, head and neck, liver or kidney cancer.

The rearrangement joins TRBV7-9 to TRBJ2-7; 15 nucleotides line up with TRBD2. Trimming cost V 5 bases and J 9 bases; bases outside gene matches: 14. CDR1 and CDR2 (germline): SEHNR, FQNEAQ (reference sequence). This CDR3 has 17 amino acids. CDR3 bases: TGTGCCAGCAGCAATATCGGACTAGCGGGAGGGCGGACAGGGCAGTACTTC. Protein product: CASSNIGLAGGRTGQYF.

The chain uses TRBV5-4 and TRBJ1-2, with 12 positions matching TRBD1. The germline V gene has CDR1 SGHNT and CDR2 YYREEE (reference sequence). The V gene end was trimmed by 3 bases and the J gene end by 2 bases; junction bases not matched to a gene: 8. This CDR3 contains 17 residues. CDR3 sequence reads: CASSSPGDRGRNYGYTF. CDR3 coding DNA: TGTGCCAGCAGCTCCCCTGGGGACAGGGGGCGCAACTATGGCTACACCTTC.

In its sample, this clone is medium-sized (0.01 to 0.1%). The V and J genes are TRBV27 and TRBJ1-1; 7 nucleotides line up with TRBD1. From germline, CDR1 is MNHEY and CDR2 SMNVEV (reference sequence). J gave up 10 bases and V 5 bases, and 10 bases lay outside the gene matches. This CDR3 spans 13 amino acids. DNA for the CDR3: TGTGCCAGCAGTCCGACGCTACAGGGGCGAGCTTTCTTT. The encoded protein is CASSPTLQGRAFF.

The chain employs TRBV5-1 and TRBJ2-5; D ambiguous. Germline assignment: CDR1 SGHRS and CDR2 YFSETQ. V dropped 2 bases and J dropped 5 bases, with 7 bases sitting between them. This CDR3 region has 12 residues. CDR3 nucleotide sequence: TGCGCCAGCAGCTTTTCTGGGGAGACCCAGTACTTC. Amino acids: CASSFSGETQYF.

J is TRBJ2-2 and V is TRBV12-5; tentatively, D is TRBD1 (5 bases). Germline CDR1 and CDR2: LGHNT and FRNRAP. The CDR3 runs to 14 residues. V shed 5 bases and J shed 1 base, with 8 bases lying between them. DNA of the CDR3: TGTGCTAGTGGTGCTCAGGGGAACACCGGGGAGCTGTTTTTT. Translated: CASGAQGNTGELFF.

A word on this clone: The sample carries other DNA sequences with the same CDR3. The rearrangement links TRBV7-6 to TRBJ1-1; D remains unclear. The CDR3 is made up of 14 amino acids. Trimming removed 0 bases from V and 0 bases from J, with 5 bases in between. From germline, CDR1 is SGHVS and CDR2 FNYEAQ. The CDR3 region is CASSLAPVNTEAFF. Here the CDR3 DNA reads TGTGCCAGCAGCTTAGCTCCGGTGAACACTGAAGCTTTCTTT.

This clone was seen just once. The chain couples TRBV13 to TRBJ2-3, with D tentatively TRBD2 (7 bases). This CDR3 contains 18 residues. CDR1 is PRHDT, CDR2 FYEKMQ, per germline (reference sequence). Trimming removed 5 bases from V and 4 bases from J, with 25 bases in between. In DNA form, the CDR3 reads TGTGCCAGCAGCATGCCGCCCCGGACTGCGGGGGCCCCAGATACGCAGTATTTT. Translated: CASSMPPRTAGAPDTQYF.

This clone came up a few times. The chain joins TRBV4-3 to TRBJ1-1; D not resolved. Trimming shortened V by 8 bases and J by 3 bases, and 13 bases separated the two germline ends. In germline, CDR1 is LGHNA, CDR2 YSLEER. This CDR3 contains 13 residues. The CDR3 loop reads CASGSQRDTEAFF. Here the CDR3 DNA reads TGCGCCAGCGGATCACAAAGGGACACTGAAGCTTTCTTT.

The J gene is TRBJ2-7, the V gene TRBV5-1, with 11 bases that match TRBD2. The germline V gene encodes CDR1 SGHRS and CDR2 YFSETQ. This CDR3 has 16 residues. J was trimmed by 7 bases and V by 0 bases; bases with no gene match: 9. The CDR3 spells CASSLEALAGGREQYF. The CDR3 DNA is TGCGCCAGCAGCTTGGAGGCCCTAGCGGGGGGTAGAGAGCAGTACTTC.

This clone was observed a handful of times. V usage is TRBV27 and J usage is TRBJ1-2, with 8 bases that match TRBD1. The V and J ends lost 4 bases and 4 bases, in that order; junction bases with no gene match: 11. This CDR3 comprises 16 residues. The germline CDR1 and CDR2 sequences are MNHEY and SMNVEV (reference sequence). The CDR3 reads CASSSNTGGFSYGYTF. The CDR3 coding sequence is TGTGCCAGCAGTTCAAACACAGGGGGTTTTAGCTATGGCTACACCTTC.

V and J are TRBV9 and TRBJ1-1; the D is unclear. Germline V gene data show CDR1 as SGDLS and CDR2 as YYNGEE. The CDR3 runs 14 residues. Trimming left V 0 bases short and J 2 bases short, with 8 bases between. In DNA form, the CDR3 reads TGTGCCAGCAGCGTAGAAGGTTTTAACACTGAAGCTTTCTTT. The encoded protein is CASSVEGFNTEAFF.

The rearrangement uses TRBV7-3 and TRBJ1-1; no definite D call. CDR1 is SGHTA and CDR2 is FQGTGA in the germline V gene. The CDR3 runs 15 residues. The V gene lost 0 bases and the J gene lost 4 bases, with 12 bases spanning the gap. The DNA for the CDR3 is TGTGCCAGCAGCTTAACTCGGTCCCCGAGCACTGAAGCTTTCTTT. Translated: CASSLTRSPSTEAFF.

The chain links TRBV2 to TRBJ1-1, with D perhaps TRBD1 (5 bases). Germline V gene lookup returns CDR1 SNHLY and CDR2 FYNNEI. The CDR3 has 15 residues. V shed 8 bases and J shed 5 bases, with 21 bases lying between them. The CDR3 coding sequence is TGTGCCAGCCTACTAGAGGACAAGCAATGGACTGAAGCTTTCTTT. Its protein product is CASLLEDKQWTEAFF.

CDR3 sequence reads: CAISNFNEKLFF. Written as DNA, the CDR3 is TGTGCCATCAGCAATTTTAATGAAAAACTGTTTTTT. The gene calls are TRBV10-3 and TRBJ1-4; D is ambiguous. The CDR3 has 12 amino acids. The ends were cut back, 6 bases at V and 4 bases at J, with 6 bases in the middle. Germline V lookup: CDR1 ENHRY, CDR2 SYGVKD.

The chain has TRBV11-2 and TRBJ2-1, with 12 positions matching TRBD2. CDR1 is SGHAT and CDR2 is FQNNGV in the germline V gene. The CDR3 consists of 16 residues. The trim removed 5 bases at V and 6 bases at J, leaving 8 bases unmatched. CDR3 nucleotides: TGTGCCAGCAGCGCCGAACTAGCGGGGGGCTTCAATGAGCAGTTCTTC. The encoded protein is CASSAELAGGFNEQFF.

The chain recombines TRBV7-2 with TRBJ2-3; 8 bases are a match to TRBD2. Per germline, CDR1 SGHTA and CDR2 FQGNSA. V was clipped by 3 bases and J by 3 bases; unmatched bases: 5. The CDR3 is 15 residues long. CDR3 bases: TGTGCCAGCAGCTTCAAGACGGGAGGGACAGATACGCAGTATTTT. Amino acids: CASSFKTGGTDTQYF.

This clone was picked up a small number of times. This sample includes further DNA sequences coding for the same CDR3. This chain connects TRBV28 to TRBJ1-4, with 7 bases aligning to TRBD1. V was clipped by 5 bases and J by 8 bases; unmatched bases: 8. The CDR3 is made up of 14 amino acids. The germline gives CDR1 MDHEN, CDR2 SYDVKM. The CDR3 nucleotides read TGTGCCAGCAGTCTAGACAGGGTACTCGAAAAACTGTTTTTT. This codes for CASSLDRVLEKLFF.

This chain links TRBV5-4 with TRBJ2-1, with 10 bases that match TRBD2. Germline CDR1 reads SGHNT; CDR2 reads YYREEE (reference sequence). V dropped 6 bases and J dropped 8; count of bases not matched to a gene: 17. This CDR3 has 17 amino acids. The DNA of the CDR3 is TGTGCCAGCACTTCTCCCGGGACTAGCGTTATGGGCTATGAGCAGTTCTTC. This encodes CASTSPGTSVMGYEQFF.

This chain joins TRBV28 and TRBJ2-3; D is ambiguous. This CDR3 is built from 11 residues. Germline V CDR1 and CDR2: MDHEN, SYDVKM. V was trimmed by 10 bases and J by 7 bases, leaving 12 bases between them. The CDR3 coding sequence is TGTGCCACCTCGCTGGGGAATACGCAGTATTTT. Its protein product is CATSLGNTQYF.

Concerning this clone: Additional DNA sequences in this sample encode the identical CDR3. The V gene is TRBV5-4, the J gene TRBJ2-5; maybe TRBD1 (6 bases). The V gene lost 2 bases and the J gene lost 1 base, with 6 bases spanning the gap. CDR1 and CDR2 (germline): SGHNT, YYREEE (reference sequence). This CDR3 is 13 amino acids long. The CDR3 spells CASSLGGQETQYF. In nucleotides, the CDR3 is TGTGCCAGCAGCTTAGGGGGCCAAGAGACCCAGTACTTC.

The chain couples TRBV4-3 to TRBJ1-4; D might be TRBD1 (5 bases). In germline, CDR1 is LGHNA, CDR2 YSLEER. The V end was cut by 4 bases, the J end by 8 bases, with 17 bases between. The CDR3 spans 15 residues. The CDR3 sequence is CASSPRQSNGEKLFF. The CDR3 bases are TGCGCCAGCAGCCCCCGACAGAGCAACGGCGAAAAACTGTTTTTT.

The V gene is TRBV5-4, the J gene TRBJ2-5; D not certain. CDR3 length equals 14 residues. Looked up from germline, CDR1 is SGHNT and CDR2 is YYREEE (reference sequence). The V end lost 2 bases, the J end lost 1 base, and 9 bases lay between the germline ends. CDR3 nucleotide sequence: TGTGCCAGCAGCTTAGGCCGGCTCCAAGAGACCCAGTACTTC. Amino acid sequence: CASSLGRLQETQYF.

A few counts support this clone. J is TRBJ2-7 and V is TRBV29-1; D is unclear. The CDR3 consists of 11 residues. Germline V gene data show CDR1 as SQVTM and CDR2 as ANQGSEA. Trimming cost V 2 bases and J 6 bases, with 8 bases left between them. The CDR3 nucleotides are TGCAGCGTTGAAAGGAGTTTCGAGCAGTACTTC. This sequence encodes CSVERSFEQYF.

In its sample, this clone was seen once. This chain links TRBV7-7 with TRBJ2-2, with D unclear. Germline CDR1 and CDR2: SSHAT and FNYEAQ (reference sequence). The CDR3 covers 14 residues. The V and J ends lost 3 bases and 5 bases respectively, with 10 bases between them. The CDR3 is CASSLILGTGELFF. In DNA form, the CDR3 reads TGTGCCAGCAGCTTGATTTTAGGGACCGGGGAGCTGTTTTTT.

The table lists this clone with a count of one. The chain combines TRBV9 with TRBJ1-3; D is unclear. The V gene lost 0 bases and the J gene lost 0 bases, with 7 bases spanning the gap. This CDR3 region has 15 residues. Germline lookup yields CDR1 SGDLS and CDR2 YYNGEE. The CDR3 loop is CASSVEAFSGNTIYF. DNA for the CDR3: TGTGCCAGCAGCGTAGAGGCCTTCTCTGGAAACACCATATATTTT.

The chain couples TRBV28 to TRBJ2-3; D gene uncertain. V shed 1 base and J shed 5 bases, with 13 bases lying between them. The CDR3 consists of 15 residues. Germline V gene sequence: CDR1 MDHEN, CDR2 SYDVKM. CDR3 nucleotides: TGTGCCAGCAGTTTATTTCGCGTCTTGGGAGATACGCAGTATTTT. Its protein is CASSLFRVLGDTQYF. The whole variable domain, filled in from reference TRBV28 and TRBJ2-3, reads DVKVTQSSRYLVKRTGEKVFLECVQDMDHENMFWYRQDPGLGLRLIYFSYDVKMKEKGDIPEGYSVSREKKERFSLILESASTNQTSMYLCASSLFRVLGDTQYFGPGTRLTVL.

The chain links TRBV30 to TRBJ1-1; D not certain. The CDR3 runs to 14 residues. V was shortened by 0 bases and J by 3 bases, with 11 bases between the two germline ends. From germline, CDR1 is GTSNPN and CDR2 SVGIG (reference sequence). In DNA, the CDR3 is TGTGCCTGGAGTGTATGGGGTAAGGACACTGAAGCTTTCTTT. Protein: CAWSVWGKDTEAFF.

The V gene is TRBV25-1, the J gene TRBJ2-5; 7 bases are shared with TRBD2. This CDR3 has 14 amino acids. V shed 8 bases and J 5 bases; nucleotides not matched to a gene: 11. The germline gives CDR1 MGHDK, CDR2 SYGVNS. DNA for the CDR3: TGTGCCAGCCGGGCCTGGCGGGAGACCGAGACCCAGTACTTC. Amino acid sequence: CASRAWRETETQYF.

This chain connects TRBV6-5 to TRBJ1-2, with a tentative D call TRBD1 (6 bases). The CDR3 contains 13 residues. The V end was cut by 3 bases, the J end by 7 bases, with 12 bases between. Looked up from germline, CDR1 is MNHEY and CDR2 is SVGAGI. The CDR3 region has the DNA TGTGCCAGCAGTTATGTCAGGGGTAGTGGCTACACCTTC. This encodes CASSYVRGSGYTF.